This T cell receptor beta chain was identified in a study of human T cells and chemical hapten exposure. Study summary: While the approximately 22-week study was under way, patients received diphenylcyclopropenone on the scalp every week. Small pooled library volume differences mainly caused per-sample TCR yield variation.

This clonotype was recorded at least ten times. As to time point: pre-sensitization, week 0. Treatment described: therapeutic diphenylcyclopropenone sensitization with weekly scalp DPC. The donor pool consisted of alopecia patients aged 18 to 70 years, considered suitable for DPC. CDR1 and CDR2 from the germline V gene are LGHNA and YNFKEQ. This CDR3 contains 14 residues. The ends lost 5 bases at V and 6 bases at J; junction bases unmatched: 5. TCRdb passed the RACE reads through MiXCR, listing each CDR3 protein once. Of about 89,000 distinct CDR3 sequences in the sample, 10% to 12% are singletons; the top ten hold around 3.3%.

The sample consisted of whole blood, taken in connection with sensitization to the hapten diphenylcyclopropenone (DPC). This clonotype was obtained from a woman between 55 and 75 years old with alopecia areata. Some clones in this sample may be carry-over from other donors' samples. The V call is TRBV4-2, the J call TRBJ2-7; 12 bases are shared with TRBD1. DNA for the CDR3: TGTGCCAGCAGCGCGGGACAGGGGGCCTTCGAGCAGTACTTC. Protein: CASSAGQGAFEQYF.